These 15 T cell receptor beta chains were all obtained from the same sample, sequenced in a study of OX40 agonist ivuxolimab in advanced cancers. Here immunoSEQ multiplex PCR was the method, and the copy in TCRdb shows in-frame clones only, minus some. Counted here are some 94,000 clones, around nine tenths occurring once; the ten biggest clones make up over 0.8%. The sample consisted of CD4+ or CD8+ T cells sorted from blood, taken in a trial of the OX40 agonist ivuxolimab. These receptors came from an adult with an advanced solid tumor such as melanoma, head and neck, liver or kidney cancer.

The genes are TRBV5-1 and TRBJ2-3; D gene ambiguous. V shed 0 bases and J shed 3 bases, with 17 bases lying between them. CDR1 and CDR2 (germline): SGHRS, YFSETQ. There are 17 residues in the CDR3. In DNA form, the CDR3 reads TGCGCCAGCAGCTTGGCTGGACCTACGCCAAAAACAGATACGCAGTATTTT. Encoded protein: CASSLAGPTPKTDTQYF.

The chain uses TRBV10-2 and TRBJ2-5; 7 bases map to TRBD1. The CDR3 totals 12 residues. The V gene end was trimmed by 3 bases and the J gene end by 12 bases; junction bases not matched to a gene: 7. Looked up from germline, CDR1 is WSHSY and CDR2 is SAAADI. The CDR3 region is CASSELGGREYF. CDR3 coding DNA: TGCGCCAGCAGTGAACTAGGGGGCAGGGAGTACTTC.

This sequence joins TRBV5-1 and TRBJ2-3; D is tentatively TRBD1 or TRBD2 (5 bases each). The V gene lost 5 bases and the J gene lost 0 bases, with 7 bases spanning the gap. Germline CDR1 reads SGHRS; CDR2 reads YFSETQ. This CDR3 is built from 13 residues. The CDR3 region has the DNA TGCGCCAGCAGTGGGGGTAGCACAGATACGCAGTATTTT. This codes for CASSGGSTDTQYF.

The rearrangement uses TRBV29-1 and TRBJ2-2, with 7 bases that match TRBD1. The CDR3 is 15 residues long. Germline V gene sequence: CDR1 SQVTM, CDR2 ANQGSEA. V was pared by 5 bases and J by 3 bases, with 9 bases of the junction left unmatched. This CDR3 reads CSVPQGVSYTGELFF. The CDR3 DNA reads as TGCAGCGTTCCCCAGGGGGTCTCTTACACCGGGGAGCTGTTTTTT.

V and J are TRBV10-3 and TRBJ1-1; maybe TRBD1 (6 bases). The CDR3 has 13 amino acids. Germline V lookup: CDR1 ENHRY, CDR2 SYGVKD. Trimming left V 10 bases short and J 1 base short, with 13 bases between. CDR3 DNA sequence: TGTGCCACCACTCCGGACAGGAACACTGAAGCTTTCTTT. Encoded protein: CATTPDRNTEAFF.

As regards this clone: This CDR3 is also generated by other DNA sequences in the sample. This rearrangement joins TRBV7-2 to TRBJ2-3; D is unresolved. V was trimmed by 5 bases and J by 2 bases, leaving 2 bases between them. CDR1 and CDR2 (germline): SGHTA, FQGNSA. The CDR3 covers 11 residues. The CDR3 protein is CASSLTDTQYF. The DNA for the CDR3 is TGTGCCAGCAGCCTCACAGATACGCAGTATTTT.

In DNA, the CDR3 is TGTGCCAGCAGTTACGGGCCCACAGATACGCAGTATTTT. Protein sequence: CASSYGPTDTQYF. V gene TRBV7-2 combines with J gene TRBJ2-3; no firm D call. The CDR3 runs to 13 residues. CDR1 and CDR2 (germline): SGHTA, FQGNSA. With 6 bases removed from V and 2 bases from J, the gap between germline ends came to 9 bases.

In nucleotides, the CDR3 is TGCGCCAGCGCCCGCGGAGGGGGAGGGAATACAGATACGCAGTATTTT. Encoded protein: CASARGGGGNTDTQYF. The chain is built from TRBV4-3 and TRBJ2-3; D possibly corresponds to TRBD2 (7 bases). The CDR3 runs 16 residues. The V end lost 8 bases, the J end lost 3 bases, and 21 bases lay between the germline ends. CDR1 and CDR2 from the germline V gene are LGHNA and YSLEER.

The rearrangement joins TRBV7-9 to TRBJ1-2, with a possible D match to TRBD1 (6 bases). Trimming shortened V by 5 bases and J by 2 bases, and 9 bases separated the two germline ends. In germline, CDR1 is SEHNR, CDR2 FQNEAQ (reference sequence). The CDR3 is 13 residues long. The CDR3 DNA follows: TGTGCCAGCAGCCCGCAGGGGAACTATGGCTACACCTTC. The encoded protein is CASSPQGNYGYTF.

This clone was detected only once. The genes are TRBV28 and TRBJ2-5, with D unclear. The end of the DNA fits TRBJ2-7 better, so the J call may be wrong. Per the germline V gene, CDR1 is MDHEN and CDR2 is SYDVKM. CDR3 length: 13 residues. The CDR3 protein is CASSFASNYEQYF. The CDR3 DNA reads TGTGCCAGCAGTTTTGCCTCAAACTACGAGCAGTACTTC.

The genes are TRBV5-4 and TRBJ2-7; either TRBD1 or TRBD2 may supply D (5 bases each). The CDR3 covers 15 residues. V was pared by 6 bases and J by 2 bases, with 18 bases between. Germline-derived CDR1 and CDR2 are SGHNT and YYREEE (reference sequence). CDR3 DNA sequence: TGTGCCAGCACCATTACCGGGACCCGAGCCTACGAGCAGTACTTC. Its protein is CASTITGTRAYEQYF.

The CDR3 reads CASSIGQGGNQPQHF. DNA for the CDR3: TGTGCCAGTAGTATTGGACAGGGAGGCAATCAGCCCCAGCATTTT. V usage is TRBV19 and J usage is TRBJ1-5, with 8 nucleotides matching TRBD1. This CDR3 has 15 amino acids. Trimming cost V 3 bases and J 2 bases; bases outside gene matches: 3. Germline V gene lookup returns CDR1 LNHDA and CDR2 SQIVND (reference sequence).

The chain uses TRBV6-1 and TRBJ2-7, with TRBD1 matching 7 bases. The J segment lost 7 bases and the V segment lost 3 bases, leaving 15 bases of the junction unmatched. CDR3 length: 16 amino acids. The germline V gene has CDR1 MNHNS and CDR2 SASEGT. This chain's CDR3 is CASSDEQGTATGEQYF. CDR3 in DNA: TGTGCCAGCAGTGACGAACAGGGGACCGCCACGGGGGAGCAGTACTTC.

The genes are TRBV14 and TRBJ2-4; D is unclear. V was pared by 0 bases and J by 10 bases, with 7 bases between. The germline V gene encodes CDR1 SGHDN and CDR2 FVKESK. The CDR3 spans 12 residues. The CDR3 nucleotides read TGTGCCAGCAGCCAAGATAGGGCAATTCAGTACTTC. Translation: CASSQDRAIQYF. Complete variable domain (other parts from reference TRBV14 and TRBJ2-4): EAGVTQFPSHSVIEKGQTVTLRCDPISGHDNLYWYRRVMGKEIKFLLHFVKESKQDESGMPNNRFLAERTGGTYSTLKVQPAELEDSGVYFCASSQDRAIQYFGAGTRLSVL.

The chain recombines TRBV10-2 with TRBJ1-2; the D gene is possibly TRBD1 (6 bases). CDR3 length: 16 residues. The germline gives CDR1 WSHSY, CDR2 SAAADI. Between the trimmed V and J ends, which lost 5 bases and 2 bases, there was a span of 18 bases. In DNA form, the CDR3 reads TGCGCCAGCAGTAGATCAGGGGTTCCAGGAAACTATGGCTACACCTTC. This encodes CASSRSGVPGNYGYTF.